Below are 18 T cell receptor beta chains sequenced from a single sample in a study of OX40 agonist ivuxolimab in advanced cancers. Profiling relied on immunoSEQ multiplex PCR, and the TCRdb table lists in-frame clones only, not all of them. The sample records 66,000 or so clones, 75% to 80% being singletons. The material was CD4+ or CD8+ T cells sorted from blood, obtained in a trial of the OX40 agonist ivuxolimab. Every receptor here comes from an adult with an advanced solid tumor such as melanoma, head and neck, liver or kidney cancer.

The V gene is TRBV5-8, the J gene TRBJ1-2; TRBD1 matches 7 bases. V was pared by 0 bases and J by 4 bases, with 3 bases of the junction left unmatched. Germline V gene sequence: CDR1 SGHTS, CDR2 YDEGEE. This CDR3 region has 14 residues. CDR3 protein: CASSLDRGTYGYTF. DNA of the CDR3: TGTGCCAGCAGCTTGGACAGGGGTACCTATGGCTACACCTTC.

J is TRBJ1-2 and V is TRBV4-1; D unclear. The germline V and J ends were trimmed by 4 bases and 3 bases, with 18 bases remaining between them. This CDR3 region has 16 residues. CDR1 MGHRA and CDR2 YSYEKL come from the germline V gene. CDR3 sequence (DNA): TGCGCCAGCAGCCTAGGGAGAGGAGTTCGGGACTATGGCTACACCTTC. Protein product: CASSLGRGVRDYGYTF.

The V and J genes are TRBV9 and TRBJ2-5; 10 nucleotides align to TRBD2. The V and J ends lost 0 bases and 2 bases, in that order; junction bases with no gene match: 10. The CDR3 has 18 residues. Looked up from germline, CDR1 is SGDLS and CDR2 is YYNGEE. CDR3 nucleotides: TGTGCCAGCAGCGTAGCTGGAGCGGGGGGGCCTTGGCAAGAGACCCAGTACTTC. Translating it yields CASSVAGAGGPWQETQYF.

The chain joins TRBV30 to TRBJ1-1; TRBD1 might be the D (6 bases). This CDR3 has 13 residues. V shed 3 bases and J shed 12 bases, with 20 bases lying between them. Per the germline V gene, CDR1 is GTSNPN and CDR2 is SVGIG (reference sequence). The CDR3 spells CAWSPGLGGATFF. The CDR3 nucleotides are TGTGCCTGGAGCCCAGGCCTCGGGGGCGCGACTTTCTTT.

This clone was observed once. J is TRBJ1-2 and V is TRBV2, with a weak D call TRBD1 (5 bases). Trimming took 3 bases from V and 4 from J, leaving 21 bases between them. The CDR3 has 17 amino acids. CDR1 is SNHLY and CDR2 is FYNNEI in the germline V gene. The CDR3 reads CASSDSFPRLGTYGYTF. The CDR3 DNA follows: TGTGCCAGCAGTGATTCGTTTCCCCGGCTGGGGACCTATGGCTACACCTTC.

The V call is TRBV4-1, the J call TRBJ2-7, with D perhaps TRBD2 (6 bases). This CDR3 region has 15 residues. Germline V gene data show CDR1 as MGHRA and CDR2 as YSYEKL. Trimming took off 4 bases at V and 3 bases at J, with 16 bases between the two ends. As DNA, the CDR3 is TGCGCCAGCAGCCTTTCGGAGGGCGGCAGCTACGAGCAGTACTTC. Translation: CASSLSEGGSYEQYF.

The table lists this clone with a few counts. This rearrangement joins TRBV5-5 to TRBJ2-7, with unresolved D. The CDR3 runs 15 residues. The V end lost 3 bases, the J end lost 7 bases, and 20 bases lay between the germline ends. Germline assignment: CDR1 SGHKS and CDR2 YYEKEE (reference sequence). DNA of the CDR3: TGTGCCAGCAGCTCGGCCAGCAGGCTCCTGAGTGAGCAGTACTTC. Protein sequence: CASSSASRLLSEQYF.

The rearrangement uses TRBV5-1 and TRBJ2-1, with 10 bases aligning to TRBD1. The germline gives CDR1 SGHRS, CDR2 YFSETQ. The length of the CDR3 is 15 residues. The V and J ends lost 4 bases and 5 bases, in that order; junction bases with no gene match: 6. The CDR3 region has the DNA TGCGCCAGCAGCCAAGGGACAGGGGTTAACAATGAGCAGTTCTTC. Amino acids: CASSQGTGVNNEQFF.

CDR3 nucleotides: TGTGCCTGGGGCCCTTTCGGGAGGATGAACACTGAAGCTTTCTTT. Translation gives CAWGPFGRMNTEAFF. The chain employs TRBV30 and TRBJ1-1; D is unresolved. V lost 5 bases and J lost 0, with 16 bases in between. Per germline, CDR1 GTSNPN and CDR2 SVGIG (reference sequence). This CDR3 comprises 15 residues.

The genes are TRBV29-1 and TRBJ1-1; no clear D. This CDR3 has 11 amino acids. Germline CDR1 SQVTM, CDR2 ANQGSEA. Trimming removed 7 bases from V and 1 base from J, with 7 bases in between. CDR3 sequence: CSGAENTEAFF. In DNA form, the CDR3 reads TGCAGCGGTGCGGAGAACACTGAAGCTTTCTTT.

The chain combines TRBV2 with TRBJ2-3; D is unresolved. V lost 2 bases and J 3 bases, leaving 3 bases between the germline ends. In germline, CDR1 is SNHLY, CDR2 FYNNEI. This CDR3 region has 12 residues. CDR3 residues: CASSERTDTQYF. CDR3 DNA: TGTGCCAGCAGTGAACGGACAGATACGCAGTATTTT.

The CDR3 DNA is TGTGCCAGCAGCTTGCGGGGGAATGGCTACACCTTC. Translating it yields CASSLRGNGYTF. This sequence joins TRBV5-5 and TRBJ1-2; D might be TRBD1 (5 bases). The CDR3 length is 12 residues. The germline V and J ends were trimmed by 1 base and 6 bases, with 7 bases remaining between them. Germline V gene sequence: CDR1 SGHKS, CDR2 YYEKEE (reference sequence).

This sequence joins TRBV5-1 and TRBJ1-2; possibly TRBD1 for D (5 bases). The V gene's germline CDR1 is SGHRS and CDR2 YFSETQ. The CDR3 covers 16 residues. The germline V and J ends were trimmed by 3 bases and 6 bases, with 21 bases remaining between them. The CDR3 sequence is CASSSGQSGLDNGYTF. CDR3 DNA: TGCGCCAGCAGCTCTGGACAATCAGGTCTGGATAATGGCTACACCTTC.

V and J are TRBV19 and TRBJ1-4; no definite D call. CDR1 is LNHDA and CDR2 is SQIVND in the germline V gene (reference sequence). The CDR3 totals 15 residues. The V and J ends lost 6 bases and 5 bases respectively, with 16 bases between them. The CDR3 here is CASRPGRVNNEKLFF. CDR3 in DNA: TGTGCCAGTAGACCCGGTCGGGTCAACAATGAAAAACTGTTTTTT.

The CDR3 sequence is CASSDGPGTYEQYF. For the CDR3, the DNA is TGTGCCAGCAGTGATGGCCCAGGAACCTACGAGCAGTACTTC. This sequence joins TRBV6-1 and TRBJ2-7; no firm D call. Germline V gene data show CDR1 as MNHNS and CDR2 as SASEGT. The CDR3 spans 14 residues. The germline V and J ends were trimmed by 3 bases and 2 bases, with 11 bases remaining between them.

A few counts support this clone. The chain employs TRBV7-9 and TRBJ2-1; 7 nucleotides line up with TRBD2. V was pared by 2 bases and J by 0 bases, with 7 bases of the junction left unmatched. Germline CDR1 is SEHNR and CDR2 is FQNEAQ (reference sequence). The CDR3 loop spans 17 amino acids. The DNA for the CDR3 is TGTGCCAGCAGCTTACGGCGGGGGTCGAGCTCCTACAATGAGCAGTTCTTC. Amino acids: CASSLRRGSSSYNEQFF.

This chain links TRBV7-6 with TRBJ1-5; D is unclear. V lost 1 base and J lost 7, with 11 bases in between. The length of the CDR3 is 14 residues. Germline CDR1 is SGHVS and CDR2 is FNYEAQ. The CDR3 spells CASSLGQDGQPQHF. In DNA form, the CDR3 reads TGTGCCAGCAGCTTAGGGCAGGACGGGCAGCCCCAGCATTTT.

The chain has TRBV6-1 and TRBJ1-2; no definite D call. V was shortened by 0 bases and J by 4 bases, with 6 bases between the two germline ends. The germline gives CDR1 MNHNS, CDR2 SASEGT. The CDR3 contains 13 residues. The CDR3 bases are TGTGCCAGCAGTGAAGCCCAATTCTATGGCTACACCTTC. Encoded protein: CASSEAQFYGYTF.